The clone carrying this TCR beta chain was detected many times. Antigen: not known. Molecular barcoded adaptors covering alpha/delta and beta/gamma chains were used on 400 to 450 ng RNA. Each CDR3 protein is one row after TCRdb ran MiXCR on the reads. The table lists about 22,000 distinct CDR3 sequences, 12% to 15% of them singletons. This sample was included in a study of read filtering for tumor transcriptome and immune sequencing. Germline-derived CDR1 and CDR2 are MDHEN and SYDVKM. V shed 6 bases, J shed 5 bases, and the junction held 13 bases outside the gene matches. The length of the CDR3 is 15 residues. Study conclusions and caveats: The sorted CD138-negative fraction was a mixed bone marrow immune population, not purified T cells.

Material: a population of CD138-negative cells sorted from bone marrow. This chain links TRBV28 with TRBJ2-7; 7 bases map to TRBD2. The sequence was collected from a donor at least 40 years old with multiple myeloma. CDR3 nucleotide sequence: TGTGCCAGCAGCCTTTGGAGCGGGGCCCGAGACGAGCAGTACTTC. Translating it yields CASSLWSGARDEQYF.